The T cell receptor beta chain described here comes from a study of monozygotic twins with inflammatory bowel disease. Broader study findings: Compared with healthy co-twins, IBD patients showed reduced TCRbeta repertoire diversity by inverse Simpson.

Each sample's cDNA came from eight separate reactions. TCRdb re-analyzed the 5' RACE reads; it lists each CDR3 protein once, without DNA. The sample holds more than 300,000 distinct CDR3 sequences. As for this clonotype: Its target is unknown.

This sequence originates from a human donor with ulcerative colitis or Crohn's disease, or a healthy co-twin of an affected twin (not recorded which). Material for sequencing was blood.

The chain's CDR3 is CSAIDSTGSNEQFF. The chain couples TRBV20-1 to TRBJ2-1; without DNA, the TCRdb call of TRBD1 cannot be checked. Germline CDR1 is DFQATT and CDR2 is SNEGSKA (reference sequence). The CDR3 loop spans 14 amino acids.